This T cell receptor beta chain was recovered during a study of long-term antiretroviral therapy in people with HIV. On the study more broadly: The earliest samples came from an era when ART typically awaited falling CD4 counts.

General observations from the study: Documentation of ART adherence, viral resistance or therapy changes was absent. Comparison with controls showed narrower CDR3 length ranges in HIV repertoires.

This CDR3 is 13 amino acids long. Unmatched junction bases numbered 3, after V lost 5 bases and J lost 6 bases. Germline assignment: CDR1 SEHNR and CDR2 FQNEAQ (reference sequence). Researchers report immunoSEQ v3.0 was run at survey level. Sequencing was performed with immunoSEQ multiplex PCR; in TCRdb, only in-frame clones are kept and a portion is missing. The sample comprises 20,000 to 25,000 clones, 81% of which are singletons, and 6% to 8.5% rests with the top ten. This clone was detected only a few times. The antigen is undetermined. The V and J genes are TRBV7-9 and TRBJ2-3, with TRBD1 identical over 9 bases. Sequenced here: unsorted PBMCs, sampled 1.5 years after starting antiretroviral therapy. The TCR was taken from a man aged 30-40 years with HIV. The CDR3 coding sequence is TGTGCCAGCAGCCCACAGGGGGCTGATACGCAGTATTTT. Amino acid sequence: CASSPQGADTQYF.